These T cell receptor beta chains were read from a single sample in a study of blood T cell repertoires in COVID-19. Only in-frame clones appear in the TCRdb table, and some are missing; sequencing was by immunoSEQ multiplex PCR. The table records about 64,000 clones, roughly 91% of them present only once. Sequenced material: PBMCs or T cells enriched from blood (not recorded which). Receptors were obtained from a woman between 40 and 55 years old who had recovered from COVID-19. Each CDR3 is given with its conserved first and last residue. D genes are given only for firm matches. Clone size is not always given. Where it is, it says once, few, many or a class for expanded clones.

D	V	size	J	CDR3	DNA
TRBD1	TRBV11-1	NA	TRBJ2-3	CASSLGTGVSTDTQYF	TGTGCCAGCAGCTTAGGGACAGGGGTAAGCACAGATACGCAGTATTTT
TRBD2	TRBV5-1	few	TRBJ2-3	CASSLNLAGGSTDTQYF	TGCGCCAGCAGCTTAAACCTGGCGGGGGGAAGCACAGATACGCAGTATTTT
NA	TRBV7-9	NA	TRBJ2-7	CASSLGGWNEQYF	TGTGCCAGCAGCTTAGGCGGGTGGAACGAGCAGTACTTC
NA	TRBV6-5	NA	TRBJ1-2	CASSQTVGAYGYTF	TGTGCCAGCAGCCAGACAGTGGGGGCCTATGGCTACACCTTC
TRBD1	TRBV4-1	NA	TRBJ2-7	CASSQERTGEVGYEQYF	TGCGCCAGCAGCCAAGAACGGACAGGGGAAGTTGGGTACGAGCAGTACTTC
NA	TRBV29-1	NA	TRBJ2-7	CSVLDSYEQYF	TGCAGCGTTTTAGACAGCTACGAGCAGTACTTC
TRBD2	TRBV7-6	NA	TRBJ2-1	CASSFLTGGTSYNEQFF	TGTGCCAGCAGCTTTCTTACCGGGGGGACCTCTTACAATGAGCAGTTCTTC
TRBD2	TRBV23-1	NA	TRBJ2-4	CASSHVVSSGGARAKNIQYF	TGCGCCAGCAGTCATGTAGTATCAAGCGGGGGGGCCCGGGCCAAAAACATTCAGTACTTC
NA	TRBV18	NA	TRBJ1-1	CASSPDRGTEAFF	TGTGCCAGCTCACCAGACAGAGGCACTGAAGCTTTCTTT
NA	TRBV2	NA	TRBJ2-2	CASRKQGPAGELFF	TGTGCCAGCAGAAAACAGGGTCCAGCCGGGGAGCTGTTTTTT
TRBD1	TRBV10-1	NA	TRBJ1-3	CASSESTGTGASGNTIYF	TGCGCCAGCAGTGAGTCTACCGGGACAGGGGCCTCCGGAAACACCATATATTTT
NA	TRBV19	NA	TRBJ2-7	CASSIGALRSRAHRDYEQYF	TGTGCCAGTAGTATAGGAGCGTTGAGATCCCGGGCCCACCGGGACTACGAGCAGTACTTC
NA	TRBV27	NA	TRBJ2-3	CASSLLSGINTDTQYF	TGTGCCAGCAGTTTATTGTCGGGGATCAACACAGATACGCAGTATTTT
TRBD1	TRBV5-1	NA	TRBJ1-4	CASSLRQGGNEKLFF	TGCGCCAGCAGCTTGCGACAGGGAGGTAATGAAAAACTGTTTTTT
NA	TRBV29-1	once	TRBJ1-1	CSIRDFNTEAFF	TGCAGCATACGGGACTTCAACACTGAAGCTTTCTTT
TRBD1	TRBV7-2	NA	TRBJ1-4	CASSLARLLGQGLSRSNEKLFF	TGTGCCAGCAGCTTAGCCCGCCTGTTGGGACAGGGATTGAGTAGGTCTAATGAAAAACTGTTTTTT
TRBD2	TRBV5-1	NA	TRBJ2-3	CASRLGLGTDTQYF	TGCGCCAGCAGGTTAGGACTAGGGACAGATACGCAGTATTTT
TRBD2	TRBV11-2	once	TRBJ2-7	CASSSRTSGPYEQYF	TGTGCCAGCAGCTCTCGGACTAGCGGGCCCTACGAGCAGTACTTC
NA	TRBV5-4	NA	TRBJ2-5	CAAGPSRVETQYF	TGTGCCGCAGGGCCCTCCAGGGTAGAGACCCAGTACTTC
NA	TRBV6-5	NA	TRBJ2-1	CASRAPGRGEQFF	TGTGCCAGCAGGGCCCCGGGGCGGGGTGAGCAGTTCTTC
TRBD1	TRBV4-1	NA	TRBJ2-5	CASSQTGTGVETQYF	TGCGCCAGCAGCCAAACCGGGACAGGGGTCGAGACCCAGTACTTC
NA	TRBV6-5	NA	TRBJ1-6	CASSYGGARNSPLHF	TGTGCCAGCAGTTACGGGGGGGCGAGGAATTCACCCCTCCACTTT
NA	TRBV24-1	NA	TRBJ2-7	CATSESTAYEQYF	TGTGCCACCAGTGAATCGACAGCCTACGAGCAGTACTTC
TRBD2	TRBV5-4	NA	TRBJ2-3	CASSSSSGGASTDTQYF	TGTGCCAGCAGCTCATCTAGCGGGGGAGCTAGCACAGATACGCAGTATTTT
TRBD1	TRBV19	NA	TRBJ1-3	CASNRIQGASGNTIYF	TGTGCCAGTAACCGCATACAGGGGGCATCTGGAAACACCATATATTTT
NA	TRBV7-9	NA	TRBJ1-4	CASSLGPRKLFF	TGTGCCAGCAGCTTAGGTCCCAGAAAACTGTTTTTT
NA	TRBV5-5	NA	TRBJ1-5	CASSSPNQPQHF	TGTGCCAGCAGTTCCCCTAATCAGCCCCAGCATTTT
NA	TRBV6-5	NA	TRBJ2-4	CASSRQGGKNIQYF	TGTGCCAGCAGCCGACAGGGAGGCAAAAACATTCAGTACTTC
TRBD2	TRBV25-1	NA	TRBJ2-2	CASSGTSGGESPTGELFF	TGTGCCAGCAGTGGGACTAGCGGGGGGGAATCTCCCACCGGGGAGCTGTTTTTT
TRBD1	TRBV9	NA	TRBJ1-4	CASSANSRPGGYGEKLFF	TGTGCCAGCAGCGCCAATTCGAGGCCAGGGGGGTATGGTGAAAAACTGTTTTTT
NA	TRBV5-4	NA	TRBJ2-2	CASSLQGTGELFF	TGTGCCAGCAGCTTACAGGGAACCGGGGAGCTGTTTTTT
TRBD1	TRBV3-1/TRBV3-2	once	TRBJ2-2	CASSRALGQGRIGELFF	TGTGCCAGCAGCCGAGCTTTGGGACAGGGTAGGATCGGGGAGCTGTTTTTT
TRBD1	TRBV7-6	NA	TRBJ1-4	CASSHATGSNEKLFF	TGTGCCAGCAGTCACGCGACAGGGTCTAATGAAAAACTGTTTTTT
NA	TRBV13	NA	TRBJ2-3	CASRLRGSTDTQYF	TGTGCCAGCAGGTTGCGGGGTAGCACAGATACGCAGTATTTT
NA	TRBV11-2	NA	TRBJ1-6	CASSLESYRDTPLHF	TGTGCCAGCAGCTTGGAATCTTACAGGGATACACCCCTCCACTTT
TRBD1	TRBV19	NA	TRBJ1-2	CASISTGRTGGYTF	TGTGCCAGTATTTCGACAGGGCGAACTGGTGGCTACACCTTC
NA	TRBV13	NA	TRBJ2-7	CASSTGSGGLSYEQYF	TGTGCCAGCAGTACCGGTTCGGGCGGACTTTCCTACGAGCAGTACTTC
NA	TRBV12-5	NA	TRBJ2-3	CASGLVRGTQYF	TGTGCTAGTGGTTTGGTACGGGGTACGCAGTATTTT
NA	TRBV27	NA	TRBJ1-2	CASSTSTGWDYGYTF	TGTGCCAGCAGTACCTCGACAGGATGGGACTATGGCTACACCTTC
TRBD1	TRBV19	few	TRBJ1-4	CASRQGAANEKLFF	TGTGCCAGTAGACAGGGGGCAGCTAATGAAAAACTGTTTTTT
NA	TRBV5-1	NA	TRBJ2-2	CASSGAGRTGELFF	TGCGCCAGCAGCGGGGCAGGCCGGACCGGGGAGCTGTTTTTT
TRBD1	TRBV3-1/TRBV3-2	NA	TRBJ1-4	CASSQYGQGGNEKLFF	TGTGCCAGCAGCCAATACGGACAGGGAGGTAATGAAAAACTGTTTTTT
TRBD1	TRBV12-5	NA	TRBJ1-1	CASGPPRTGSNTEAFF	TGTGCTAGTGGTCCCCCTCGGACAGGGTCGAACACTGAAGCTTTCTTT